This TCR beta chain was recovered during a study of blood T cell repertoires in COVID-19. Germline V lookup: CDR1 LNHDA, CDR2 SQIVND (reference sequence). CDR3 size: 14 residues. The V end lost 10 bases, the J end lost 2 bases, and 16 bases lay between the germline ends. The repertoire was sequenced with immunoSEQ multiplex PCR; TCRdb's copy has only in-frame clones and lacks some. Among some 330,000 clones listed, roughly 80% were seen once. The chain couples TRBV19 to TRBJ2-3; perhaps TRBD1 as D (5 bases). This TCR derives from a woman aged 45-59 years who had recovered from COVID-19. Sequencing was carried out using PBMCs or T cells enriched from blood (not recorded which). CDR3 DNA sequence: TGTGCCACCACAGACAGCCTACTCACAGATACGCAGTATTTT. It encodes CATTDSLLTDTQYF. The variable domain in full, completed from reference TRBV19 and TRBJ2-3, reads DGGITQSPKYLFRKEGQNVTLSCEQNLNHDAMYWYRQDPGQGLRLIYYSQIVNDFQKGDIAEGYSVSREKKESFPLTVTSAQKNPTAFYLCATTDSLLTDTQYFGPGTRLTVL.